The entry that follows covers one T cell receptor beta chain sequence. TCRdb reanalyzed the PCR reads with MiXCR. This table has around 20,000 clones, 32% appearing once. The data are from a study of metastatic and nonmetastatic thyroid tumors. This CDR3 region has 15 residues. J gave up 2 bases and V 2 bases, and 5 bases lay outside the gene matches. Germline loops: CDR1 MNHNS, CDR2 SASEGT. Thyroid surgery had not been preceded by any treatment in any patient. The sequenced material came from adjacent normal tissue. This sequence originates from a female donor with papillary thyroid cancer or a benign thyroid nodule (not recorded which). Some clones in this sample may be carry-over from other donors' samples. The chain uses TRBV6-1 and TRBJ2-5; 7 nucleotides align to TRBD2. The CDR3 spells CASSENPSGQETQYF. The CDR3 bases are TGTGCCAGCAGTGAAAACCCTAGCGGTCAAGAGACCCAGTACTTC.